The rows below give T cell receptor beta chains drawn from one sample of a study of OX40 agonist ivuxolimab in advanced cancers. This table comes from immunoSEQ multiplex PCR, and its TCRdb copy is limited to in-frame clones, with some not included. The sample has about 32,000 clones; approximately 90% are singletons. The material sequenced was CD4+ or CD8+ T cells sorted from blood, taken in a trial of the OX40 agonist ivuxolimab. Receptors originate from an adult with an advanced solid tumor such as melanoma, head and neck, liver or kidney cancer. Both conserved end residues are part of each CDR3. The D gene is left open where the match is weak. Where a row states a size, it is once, few, many or the class of an expanded clone; other rows omit it.

j_call,d_call,cdr3_length,v_call,clone_size,cdr3_aa,cdr3_nt
TRBJ2-1,-,14,TRBV30,-,CAWSSFTSYNEQFF,TGTGCCTGGAGCTCTTTTACCAGCTATAATGAGCAGTTCTTC
TRBJ2-7,-,13,TRBV5-6,-,CASSLTGSYEQYF,TGTGCCAGCAGCTTAACAGGAAGCTACGAGCAGTACTTC
TRBJ2-3,-,15,TRBV9,-,CASSPGDFSGDTQYF,TGTGCCAGCAGCCCCGGGGACTTCTCAGGAGATACGCAGTATTTT
TRBJ1-3,TRBD1,13,TRBV30,few,CAFRQGNINTIYF,TGTGCCTTCCGACAGGGTAATATCAACACCATATATTTT
TRBJ2-5,-,13,TRBV4-1,-,CASSQAGGETQYF,TGCGCCAGCAGCCAAGCAGGAGGAGAGACCCAGTACTTC
TRBJ2-3,TRBD1,16,TRBV5-4,-,CASSFGTARSTDTQYF,TGTGCCAGCAGCTTTGGGACAGCACGGAGCACAGATACGCAGTATTTT
TRBJ1-1,-,15,TRBV14,once,CASSQMGQPNTEAFF,TGTGCCAGCAGCCAAATGGGGCAACCGAACACTGAAGCTTTCTTT
TRBJ2-7,TRBD1,16,TRBV15,-,CATSRDRTGLFYEQYF,TGTGCCACCAGCAGAGATAGGACAGGTCTATTCTACGAGCAGTACTTC
TRBJ2-1,TRBD2,17,TRBV27,-,CASSLLGSGRMDNEQFF,TGTGCCAGCAGTTTATTGGGTAGCGGGAGAATGGACAATGAGCAGTTCTTC
TRBJ2-1,TRBD2,15,TRBV11-2,-,CASSKGTSGYNEQFF,TGTGCCAGCAGCAAGGGGACTAGCGGTTACAATGAGCAGTTCTTC
TRBJ2-6,TRBD2,18,TRBV19,-,CASSTPPGRGSGANVLTF,TGTGCCAGTAGTACCCCTCCAGGGAGGGGCTCTGGGGCCAACGTCCTGACTTTC
TRBJ1-5,TRBD1,17,TRBV4-1,-,CASSQEGGQGGNQPQHF,TGCGCCAGCAGCCAAGAAGGGGGACAGGGCGGCAATCAGCCCCAGCATTTT
TRBJ1-1,-,14,TRBV5-1,-,CASRPGRGLSEAFF,TGCGCCAGCAGGCCAGGCAGGGGTTTGTCTGAAGCTTTCTTT
TRBJ2-5,-,17,TRBV28,-,CASSLFGGWQGGETQYF,TGTGCCAGCAGTTTATTTGGCGGTTGGCAGGGAGGAGAGACCCAGTACTTC
TRBJ2-7,-,14,TRBV30,-,CAWTPRDTAYEQYF,TGTGCCTGGACCCCCCGGGACACCGCCTACGAGCAGTACTTC
TRBJ2-1,-,15,TRBV5-1,-,CASSDGGGSYNEQFF,TGCGCCAGCAGCGACGGGGGCGGGAGCTACAATGAGCAGTTCTTC
TRBJ2-3,TRBD2,14,TRBV19,once,CASSMGTSGDTQYF,TGTGCCAGTAGTATGGGGACTAGCGGGGATACGCAGTATTTT
TRBJ2-5,TRBD2,17,TRBV5-8,few,CASSRGLAGGVQETQYF,TGTGCCAGCAGCCGGGGACTAGCGGGGGGCGTCCAAGAGACCCAGTACTTC
TRBJ1-4,TRBD1,18,TRBV29-1,-,CSVTPGTGGPATNEKLFF,TGCAGCGTTACCCCCGGGACAGGGGGTCCGGCAACTAATGAAAAACTGTTTTTT
TRBJ1-4,-,13,TRBV6-6,-,CASSLALGTLLFF,TGTGCCAGCAGTTTAGCCTTAGGTACACTTCTGTTTTTT
TRBJ2-5,-,18,TRBV9,-,CASSVGGGRTHGQETQYF,TGTGCCAGCAGCGTAGGTGGGGGGCGAACCCATGGCCAAGAGACCCAGTACTTC
TRBJ2-5,TRBD1,16,TRBV4-1,-,CASSRRGQGAGETQYF,TGCGCCAGCAGCCGCAGGGGACAGGGGGCGGGAGAGACCCAGTACTTC
TRBJ1-2,-,16,TRBV18,-,CASSPTDRRKLYGYTF,TGTGCCAGCTCACCCACCGACCGCCGCAAACTCTATGGCTACACCTTC
TRBJ2-7,-,14,TRBV6-1,once,CASKVWALTYEQYF,TGTGCCAGCAAAGTCTGGGCCCTCACCTACGAGCAGTACTTC
TRBJ2-7,-,14,TRBV27,-,CASSLGAGTYEQYF,TGTGCCAGCAGTTTAGGGGCAGGAACCTACGAGCAGTACTTC
TRBJ1-2,-,12,TRBV7-9,-,CASSLFSDGYTF,TGTGCCAGCAGCTTATTTTCGGATGGCTACACCTTC
TRBJ2-1,-,16,TRBV7-9,once,CASSLAVDSHFRGQFF,TGTGCCAGCAGCTTAGCGGTGGACAGCCACTTTCGTGGGCAGTTCTTC
TRBJ2-7,TRBD1,17,TRBV7-6,-,CASSLERQGVDSYEQYF,TGTGCCAGCAGCTTAGAGAGACAGGGGGTAGACTCCTACGAGCAGTACTTC
TRBJ2-3,-,15,TRBV27,few,CASSLGQLPTDTQYF,TGTGCCAGCAGTTTAGGACAACTTCCCACAGATACGCAGTATTTT
TRBJ2-5,-,15,TRBV6-5,once,CASSLEGQGRETQYF,TGTGCCAGCAGCTTGGAGGGCCAAGGGCGGGAGACCCAGTACTTC
TRBJ1-2,-,10,TRBV6-1,-,CASSDYGYTF,TGTGCCAGCAGTGACTATGGCTACACCTTC
TRBJ2-1,-,11,TRBV5-6,-,CASSLGREQFF,TGTGCCAGCAGCCTTGGTCGGGAGCAGTTCTTC
TRBJ1-2,-,14,TRBV5-8,once,CASSYLSGVRGYTF,TGTGCCAGCAGCTACCTCAGTGGGGTGCGGGGCTACACCTTC
TRBJ2-1,TRBD2,14,TRBV2,-,CASSGLAGVNEQFF,TGTGCCAGCAGTGGGCTAGCGGGGGTTAATGAGCAGTTCTTC
TRBJ1-1,-,12,TRBV16,few,CASSQLGTEAFF,TGTGCCAGCAGCCAATTGGGCACTGAAGCTTTCTTT
TRBJ2-7,-,13,TRBV9,-,CASSVDVLGEQYF,TGTGCCAGCAGCGTAGACGTTCTGGGGGAGCAGTACTTC
TRBJ2-4,-,15,TRBV11-2,-,CASSSPGVRGTIQYF,TGTGCCAGCAGCTCGCCCGGTGTCAGGGGAACCATTCAGTACTTC
TRBJ2-6,TRBD1,17,TRBV5-1,-,CASSTGTGYSGANVLTF,TGCGCCAGCAGCACCGGGACAGGTTACTCTGGGGCCAACGTCCTGACTTTC
TRBJ2-7,TRBD1,14,TRBV27,-,CASSRDRGLYEQYF,TGTGCCAGCAGCCGGGACAGGGGTCTATACGAGCAGTACTTC
TRBJ2-7,-,12,TRBV6-6,once,CASRLRGYEQYF,TGTGCCAGCAGGTTACGAGGGTACGAGCAGTACTTC
TRBJ2-5,-,13,TRBV9,-,CASSVALGGTQYF,TGTGCCAGCAGCGTAGCTCTTGGGGGGACCCAGTACTTC
TRBJ2-2,-,14,TRBV19,-,CASRTTGSTGELFF,TGTGCCAGTAGGACAACAGGGTCCACCGGGGAGCTGTTTTTT
TRBJ2-1,TRBD2,16,TRBV15,-,CATSREETSGFREQFF,TGTGCCACCAGCAGAGAGGAGACTAGCGGCTTCAGGGAGCAGTTCTTC
TRBJ1-1,TRBD1,14,TRBV2,-,CASTRTGGNTEAFF,TGTGCCAGCACCAGGACAGGGGGGAACACTGAAGCTTTCTTT
TRBJ1-2,-,13,TRBV2,-,CARAGQDIYGYTF,TGTGCCAGAGCCGGGCAAGACATCTATGGCTACACCTTC
TRBJ2-7,-,14,TRBV7-8,-,CASSLGTVTYEQYF,TGTGCCAGCAGCTTAGGGACAGTTACTTACGAGCAGTACTTC
TRBJ2-7,-,14,TRBV9,-,CASSAAGRSYEQYF,TGTGCCAGCAGCGCGGCGGGAAGGTCCTACGAGCAGTACTTC
TRBJ2-7,-,15,TRBV6-1,once,CASSESGTASYEQYF,TGTGCCAGCAGCGAATCCGGGACCGCCTCCTACGAGCAGTACTTC
TRBJ2-7,TRBD1,17,TRBV9,-,CASSASRRTGGWYEQYF,TGTGCCAGCAGCGCCTCTCGGCGGACAGGGGGGTGGTACGAGCAGTACTTC
TRBJ2-2,-,13,TRBV9,-,CASSVGNTGELFF,TGTGCCAGCAGCGTAGGGAACACCGGGGAGCTGTTTTTT
TRBJ2-1,-,16,TRBV29-1,-,CSVEGLESASYNEQFF,TGCAGCGTTGAAGGGCTAGAATCGGCCTCCTACAATGAGCAGTTCTTC